This T cell receptor (beta chain) is from a study of tumour-infiltrating T cells in Burkitt lymphoma. The wider study: All epidemiological Burkitt lymphoma subtypes were represented in the cohort. Study-level findings and limits: Several public clonotypes were shared across many Burkitt lymphoma patients.

This clone has a single count. No antigen is known for it. TCRdb's table, derived via immunoSEQ multiplex PCR, lists solely in-frame clones and lacks some. The table records around 45,000 clones, approximately 31% of them present only once. From germline, CDR1 is SGHVS and CDR2 FNYEAQ. The V and J ends lost 8 bases and 8 bases, in that order; junction bases with no gene match: 15. The CDR3 has 16 amino acids. This receptor was taken from a human donor with Burkitt lymphoma. The chain uses TRBV7-6 and TRBJ2-1, with 10 bases matching TRBD1. Material for sequencing was tumor tissue. CDR3 protein: CASSTRDRGNRYEQFF. The CDR3 nucleotides are TGTGCCAGCTCCACCCGGGACAGGGGCAATAGGTATGAGCAGTTCTTC.